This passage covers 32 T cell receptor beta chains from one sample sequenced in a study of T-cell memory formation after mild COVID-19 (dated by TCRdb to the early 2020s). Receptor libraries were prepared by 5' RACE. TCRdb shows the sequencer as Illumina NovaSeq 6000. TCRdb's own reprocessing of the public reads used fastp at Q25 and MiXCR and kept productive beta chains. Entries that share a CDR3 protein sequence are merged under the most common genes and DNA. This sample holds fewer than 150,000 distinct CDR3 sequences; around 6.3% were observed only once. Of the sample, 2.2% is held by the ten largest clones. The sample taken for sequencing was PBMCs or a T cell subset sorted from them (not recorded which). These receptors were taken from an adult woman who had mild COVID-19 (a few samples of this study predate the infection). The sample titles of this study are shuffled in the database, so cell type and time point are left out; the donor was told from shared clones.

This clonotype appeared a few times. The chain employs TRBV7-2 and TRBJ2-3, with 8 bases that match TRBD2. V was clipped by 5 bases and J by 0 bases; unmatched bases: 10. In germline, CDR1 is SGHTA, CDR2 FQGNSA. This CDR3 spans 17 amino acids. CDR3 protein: CASSPAAGGGSTDTQYF. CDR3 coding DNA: TGTGCCAGCAGCCCCGCCGCCGGGGGGGGAAGCACAGATACGCAGTATTTT.

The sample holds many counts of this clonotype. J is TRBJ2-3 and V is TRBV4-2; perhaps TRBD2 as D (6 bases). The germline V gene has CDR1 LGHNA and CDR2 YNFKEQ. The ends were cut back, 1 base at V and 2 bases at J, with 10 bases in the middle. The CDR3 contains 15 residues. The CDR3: CASSQGGGDTDTQYF. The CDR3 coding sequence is TGTGCCAGCAGCCAAGGTGGCGGGGACACAGATACGCAGTATTTT.

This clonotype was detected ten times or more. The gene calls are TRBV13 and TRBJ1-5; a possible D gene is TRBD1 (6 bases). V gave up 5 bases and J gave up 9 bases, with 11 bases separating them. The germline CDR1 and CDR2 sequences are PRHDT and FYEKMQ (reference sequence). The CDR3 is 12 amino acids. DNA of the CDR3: TGTGCCAGCAGCCCCCGAGGGGGGCCCCAGCATTTT. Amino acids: CASSPRGGPQHF.

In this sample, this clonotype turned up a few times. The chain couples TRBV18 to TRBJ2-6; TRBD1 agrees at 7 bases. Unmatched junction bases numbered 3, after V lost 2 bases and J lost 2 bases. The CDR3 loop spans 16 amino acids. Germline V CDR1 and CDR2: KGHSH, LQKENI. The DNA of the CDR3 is TGTGCCAGCTCACCAACCGGGACAGCTGGGGCCAACGTCCTGACTTTC. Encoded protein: CASSPTGTAGANVLTF.

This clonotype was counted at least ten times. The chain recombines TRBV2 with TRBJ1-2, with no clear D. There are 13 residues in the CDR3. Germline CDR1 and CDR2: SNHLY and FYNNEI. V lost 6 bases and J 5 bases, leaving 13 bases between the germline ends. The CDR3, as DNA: TGTGCCAGCAGCCCCAGTCCGGTTTATGGCTACACCTTC. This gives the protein CASSPSPVYGYTF. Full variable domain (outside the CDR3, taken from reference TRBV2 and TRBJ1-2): EPEVTQTPSHQVTQMGQEVILRCVPISNHLYFYWYRQILGQKVEFLVSFYNNEISEKSEIFDDQFSVERPDGSNFTLKIRSTKLEDSAMYFCASSPSPVYGYTFGSGTRLTVV.

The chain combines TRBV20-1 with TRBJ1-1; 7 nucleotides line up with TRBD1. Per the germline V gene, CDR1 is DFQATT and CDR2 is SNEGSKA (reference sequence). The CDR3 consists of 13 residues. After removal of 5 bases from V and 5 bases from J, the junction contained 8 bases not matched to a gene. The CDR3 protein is CSASRGGRTEAFF. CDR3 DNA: TGCAGTGCTTCCAGGGGGGGGAGGACTGAAGCTTTCTTT.

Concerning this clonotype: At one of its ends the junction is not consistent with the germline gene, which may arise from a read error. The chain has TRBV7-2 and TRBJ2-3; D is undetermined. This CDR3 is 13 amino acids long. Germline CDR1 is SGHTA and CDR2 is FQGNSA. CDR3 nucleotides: TGTGCCATCAGCTTAACTAGCACAGATACGCAGTATTTT. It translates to CAISLTSTDTQYF.

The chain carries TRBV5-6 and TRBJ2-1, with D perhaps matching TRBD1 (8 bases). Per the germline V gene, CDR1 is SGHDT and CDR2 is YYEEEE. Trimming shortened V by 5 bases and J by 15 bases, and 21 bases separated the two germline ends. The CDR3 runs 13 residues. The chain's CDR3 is CASSSYGQGGPFF. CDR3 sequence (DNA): TGTGCCAGCAGTTCATACGGACAGGGAGGGCCGTTCTTC.

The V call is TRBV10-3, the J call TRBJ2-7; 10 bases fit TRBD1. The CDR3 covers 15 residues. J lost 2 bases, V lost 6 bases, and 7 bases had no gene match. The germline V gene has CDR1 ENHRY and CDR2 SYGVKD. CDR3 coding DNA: TGTGCCATCAGCCCTGGACAGGGGGGGACCTACGAGCAGTACTTC. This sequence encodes CAISPGQGGTYEQYF.

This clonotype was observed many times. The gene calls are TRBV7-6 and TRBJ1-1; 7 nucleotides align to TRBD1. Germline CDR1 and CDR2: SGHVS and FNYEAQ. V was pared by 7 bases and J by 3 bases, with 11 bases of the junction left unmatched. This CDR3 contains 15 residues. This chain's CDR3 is CASTPAGGWDTEAFF. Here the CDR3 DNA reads TGTGCCAGCACCCCGGCAGGGGGGTGGGACACTGAAGCTTTCTTT.

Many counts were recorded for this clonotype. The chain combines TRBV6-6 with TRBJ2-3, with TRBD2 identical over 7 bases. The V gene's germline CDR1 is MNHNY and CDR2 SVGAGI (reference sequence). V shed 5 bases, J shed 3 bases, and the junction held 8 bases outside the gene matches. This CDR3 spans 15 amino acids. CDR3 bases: TGTGCCAGCAGTCCCCTACTAGCGAGTACAGATACGCAGTATTTT. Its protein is CASSPLLASTDTQYF.

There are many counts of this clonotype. The CDR3 DNA sequence: TGCAGCGCCTTGGGGGCCCTCTACGAGCAGTACTTC. Translated: CSALGALYEQYF. The gene calls are TRBV29-1 and TRBJ2-7, with D perhaps TRBD1 (6 bases). Germline V lookup: CDR1 SQVTM, CDR2 ANQGSEA. The CDR3 is 12 residues long. Trimming cost V 7 bases and J 3 bases, with 13 bases left between them.

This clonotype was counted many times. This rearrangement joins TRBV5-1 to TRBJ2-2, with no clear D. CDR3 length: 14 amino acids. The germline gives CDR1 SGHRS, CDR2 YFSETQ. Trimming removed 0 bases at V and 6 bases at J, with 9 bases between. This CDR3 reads CASSLAGRAGELFF. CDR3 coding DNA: TGCGCCAGCAGCTTGGCCGGGCGAGCCGGGGAGCTGTTTTTT. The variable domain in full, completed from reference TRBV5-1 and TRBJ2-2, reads KAGVTQTPRYLIKTRGQQVTLSCSPISGHRSVSWYQQTPGQGLQFLFEYFSETQRNKGNFPGRFSGRQFSNSRSEMNVSTLELGDSALYLCASSLAGRAGELFFGEGSRLTVL.

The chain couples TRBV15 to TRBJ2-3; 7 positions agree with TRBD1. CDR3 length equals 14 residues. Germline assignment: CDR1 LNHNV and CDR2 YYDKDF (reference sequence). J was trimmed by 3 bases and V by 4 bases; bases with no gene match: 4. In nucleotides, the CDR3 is TGTGCCACCAGCACCCGACAGGGAACAGATACGCAGTATTTT. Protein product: CATSTRQGTDTQYF.

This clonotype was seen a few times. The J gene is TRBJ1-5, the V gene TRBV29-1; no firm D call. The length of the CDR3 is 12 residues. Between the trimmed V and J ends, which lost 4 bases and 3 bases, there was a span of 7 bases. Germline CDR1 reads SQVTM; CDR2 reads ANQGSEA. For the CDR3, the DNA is TGCAGCGTTGGGGAAATCAATCAGCCCCAGCATTTT. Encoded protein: CSVGEINQPQHF.

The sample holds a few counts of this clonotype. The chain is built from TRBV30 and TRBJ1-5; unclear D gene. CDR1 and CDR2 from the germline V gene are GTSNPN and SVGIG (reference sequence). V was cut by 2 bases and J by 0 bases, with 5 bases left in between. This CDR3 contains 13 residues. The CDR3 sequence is CAWSWDSNQPQHF. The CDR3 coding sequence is TGTGCCTGGAGTTGGGATAGCAATCAGCCCCAGCATTTT.

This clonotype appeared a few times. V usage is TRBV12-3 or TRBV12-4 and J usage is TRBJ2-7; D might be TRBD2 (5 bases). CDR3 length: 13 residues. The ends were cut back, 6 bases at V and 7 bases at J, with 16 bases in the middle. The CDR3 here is CASRGAGVGEQYF. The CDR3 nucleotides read TGTGCCAGCAGGGGCGCCGGGGTGGGAGAGCAGTACTTC.

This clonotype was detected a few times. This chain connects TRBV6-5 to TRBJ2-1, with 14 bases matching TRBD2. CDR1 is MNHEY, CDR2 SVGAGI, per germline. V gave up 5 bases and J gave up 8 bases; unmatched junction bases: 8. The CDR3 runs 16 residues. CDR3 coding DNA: TGTGCCAGCAGTGCGGGGGGGACTAGCGGGAGCTATGAGCAGTTCTTC. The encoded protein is CASSAGGTSGSYEQFF.

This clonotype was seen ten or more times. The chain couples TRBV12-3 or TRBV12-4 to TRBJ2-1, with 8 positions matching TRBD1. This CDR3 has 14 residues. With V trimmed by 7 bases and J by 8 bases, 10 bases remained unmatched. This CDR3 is CASIRGQGAYEQFF. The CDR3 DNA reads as TGTGCCAGCATACGGGGGCAGGGGGCTTATGAGCAGTTCTTC.

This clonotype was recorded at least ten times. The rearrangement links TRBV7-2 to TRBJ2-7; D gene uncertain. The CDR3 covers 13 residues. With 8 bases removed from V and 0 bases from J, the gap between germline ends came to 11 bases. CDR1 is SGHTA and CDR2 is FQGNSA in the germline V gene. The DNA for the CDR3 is TGTGCCAGCGGGTCTGGTTTCTCCTACGAGCAGTACTTC. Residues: CASGSGFSYEQYF.

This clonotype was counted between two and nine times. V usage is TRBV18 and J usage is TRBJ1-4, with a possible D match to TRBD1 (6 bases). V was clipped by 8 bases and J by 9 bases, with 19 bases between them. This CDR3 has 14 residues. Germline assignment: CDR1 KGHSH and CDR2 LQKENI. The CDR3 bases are TGTGCCAGCGGGGAACAGGGTATGAAGAAAAAACTGTTTTTT. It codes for CASGEQGMKKKLFF.

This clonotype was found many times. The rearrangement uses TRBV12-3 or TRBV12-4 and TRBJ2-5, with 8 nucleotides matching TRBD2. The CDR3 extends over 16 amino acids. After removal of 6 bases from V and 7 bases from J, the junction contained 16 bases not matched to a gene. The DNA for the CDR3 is TGTGCCAGCAGACAACTAGCGGTCGGAGTTCGAGGGACCCAGTACTTC. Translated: CASRQLAVGVRGTQYF.

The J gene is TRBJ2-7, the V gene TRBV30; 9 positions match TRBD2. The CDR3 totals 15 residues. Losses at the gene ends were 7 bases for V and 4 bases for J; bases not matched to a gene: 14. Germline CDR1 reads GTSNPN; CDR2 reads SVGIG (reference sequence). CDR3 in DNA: TGTGCCTCCAGGACTAGCGCGCGAGGGAGGTACGAGCAGTACTTC. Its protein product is CASRTSARGRYEQYF.

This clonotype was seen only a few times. CDR3: CSVVNTGTGRSEQYF. The DNA for the CDR3 is TGCAGCGTTGTCAATACCGGGACAGGTCGCTCCGAGCAGTACTTC. The gene calls are TRBV29-1 and TRBJ2-7, with 8 bases matching TRBD1. The CDR3 consists of 15 residues. Trimming at V came to 4 bases and at J to 6 bases, leaving 14 bases not matched to a gene. The V gene's germline CDR1 is SQVTM and CDR2 ANQGSEA.

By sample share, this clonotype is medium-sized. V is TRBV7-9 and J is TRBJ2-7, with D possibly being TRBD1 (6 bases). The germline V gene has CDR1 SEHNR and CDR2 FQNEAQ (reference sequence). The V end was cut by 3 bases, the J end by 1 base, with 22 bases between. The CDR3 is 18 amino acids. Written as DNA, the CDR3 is TGTGCCAGCAGCTTCGAGGAGTCGTGGGCAGGGGCGTCCTACGAGCAGTACTTC. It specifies CASSFEESWAGASYEQYF. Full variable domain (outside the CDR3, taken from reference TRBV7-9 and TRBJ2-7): DTGVSQNPRHKITKRGQNVTFRCDPISEHNRLYWYRQTLGQGPEFLTYFQNEAQLEKSRLLSDRFSAERPKGSFSTLEIQRTEQGDSAMYLCASSFEESWAGASYEQYFGPGTRLTVT.

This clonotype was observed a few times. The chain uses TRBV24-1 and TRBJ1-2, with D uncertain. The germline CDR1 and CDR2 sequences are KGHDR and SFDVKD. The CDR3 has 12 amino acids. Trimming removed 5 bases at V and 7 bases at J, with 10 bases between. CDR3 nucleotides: TGTGCCACCAGTGTCCCCGGCGGTGGCTACACCTTC. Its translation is CATSVPGGGYTF.

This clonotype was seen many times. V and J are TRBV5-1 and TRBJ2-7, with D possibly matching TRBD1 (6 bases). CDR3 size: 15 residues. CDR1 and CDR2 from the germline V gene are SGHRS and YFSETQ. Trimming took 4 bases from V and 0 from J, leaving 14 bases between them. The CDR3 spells CASSPPTGNSYEQYF. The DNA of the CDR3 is TGCGCCAGCAGCCCGCCGACAGGAAACTCCTACGAGCAGTACTTC.

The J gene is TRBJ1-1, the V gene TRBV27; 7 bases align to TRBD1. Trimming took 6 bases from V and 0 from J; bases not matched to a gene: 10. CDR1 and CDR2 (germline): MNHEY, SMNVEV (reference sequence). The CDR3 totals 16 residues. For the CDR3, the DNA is TGTGCCAGCAGACCCGACAGGGCCGCCTTGAACACTGAAGCTTTCTTT. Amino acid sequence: CASRPDRAALNTEAFF.

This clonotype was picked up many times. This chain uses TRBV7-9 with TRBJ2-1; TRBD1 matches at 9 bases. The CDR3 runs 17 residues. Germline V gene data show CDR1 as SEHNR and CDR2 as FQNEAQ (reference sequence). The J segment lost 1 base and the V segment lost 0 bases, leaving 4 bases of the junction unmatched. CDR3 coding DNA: TGTGCCAGCAGCTTAGCGGGGACAGGGAGATCCTACAATGAGCAGTTCTTC. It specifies CASSLAGTGRSYNEQFF.

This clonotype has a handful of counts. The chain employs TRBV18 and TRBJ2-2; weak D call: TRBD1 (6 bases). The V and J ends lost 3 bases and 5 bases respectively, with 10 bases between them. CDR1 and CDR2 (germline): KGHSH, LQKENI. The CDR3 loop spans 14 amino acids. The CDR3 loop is CASSPSRGTGELFF. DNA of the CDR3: TGTGCCAGCTCACCTTCCAGGGGAACCGGGGAGCTGTTTTTT.

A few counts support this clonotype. DNA of the CDR3: TGTGCCAGCAGCCCTCAGGGGGGACTCTACGAGCAGTACTTC. Amino acids: CASSPQGGLYEQYF. The chain uses TRBV11-2 and TRBJ2-7, with D possibly being TRBD1 (7 bases). Trimming removed 5 bases at V and 3 bases at J, with 14 bases between. The germline gives CDR1 SGHAT, CDR2 FQNNGV. The CDR3 is 14 residues long.

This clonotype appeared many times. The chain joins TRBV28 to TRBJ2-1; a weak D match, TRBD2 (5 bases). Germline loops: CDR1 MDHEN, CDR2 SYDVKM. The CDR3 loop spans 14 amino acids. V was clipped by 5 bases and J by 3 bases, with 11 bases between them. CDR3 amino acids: CASSKGELYNEQFF. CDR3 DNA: TGTGCCAGCAGTAAGGGAGAACTCTACAATGAGCAGTTCTTC. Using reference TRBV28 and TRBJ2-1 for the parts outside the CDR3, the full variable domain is DVKVTQSSRYLVKRTGEKVFLECVQDMDHENMFWYRQDPGLGLRLIYFSYDVKMKEKGDIPEGYSVSREKKERFSLILESASTNQTSMYLCASSKGELYNEQFFGPGTRLTVL.